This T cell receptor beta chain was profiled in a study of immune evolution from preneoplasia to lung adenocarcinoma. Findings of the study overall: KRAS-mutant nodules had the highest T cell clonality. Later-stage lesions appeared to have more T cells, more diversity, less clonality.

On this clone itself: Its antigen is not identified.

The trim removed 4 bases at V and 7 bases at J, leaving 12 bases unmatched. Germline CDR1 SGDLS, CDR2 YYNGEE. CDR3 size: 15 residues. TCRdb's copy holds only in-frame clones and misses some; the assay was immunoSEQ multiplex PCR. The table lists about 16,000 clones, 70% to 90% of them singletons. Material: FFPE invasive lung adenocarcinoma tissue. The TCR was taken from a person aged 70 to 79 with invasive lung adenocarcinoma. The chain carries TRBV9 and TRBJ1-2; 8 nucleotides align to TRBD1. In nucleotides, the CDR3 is TGTGCCAGCAGCTCGTCGACAGGGGTGGATAGTGGCTACACCTTC. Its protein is CASSSSTGVDSGYTF.